This T cell receptor beta chain came from a study of blood T cell repertoires in COVID-19. Turning to the study itself: Whether acute or convalescent, the COVID-19 samples came from the United States, Italy and Spain. In each case, the material was cDNA or gDNA derived from T cells, B-cell-depleted T cells, or PBMCs.

Libraries were prepared by immunoSEQ multiplex PCR; TCRdb keeps only in-frame clonotypes and omits some of them. The sample holds hundreds of thousands of clones, 86% seen once. All exposed participants met a person with COVID-19 within 2 weeks before entering the study. The V end lost 7 bases, the J end lost 1 base, and 10 bases lay between the germline ends. This CDR3 comprises 14 residues. Germline V gives CDR1 SGHVS, CDR2 FQNEAQ. The material sequenced was PBMCs or T cells enriched from blood (not recorded which). This receptor was obtained from a young woman who had been exposed to COVID-19. The J gene is TRBJ2-2, the V gene TRBV7-8; maybe TRBD1 (5 bases). The CDR3 reads CASKYTGNTGELFF. The CDR3 DNA sequence: TGTGCCAGCAAGTATACAGGGAACACCGGGGAGCTGTTTTTT.